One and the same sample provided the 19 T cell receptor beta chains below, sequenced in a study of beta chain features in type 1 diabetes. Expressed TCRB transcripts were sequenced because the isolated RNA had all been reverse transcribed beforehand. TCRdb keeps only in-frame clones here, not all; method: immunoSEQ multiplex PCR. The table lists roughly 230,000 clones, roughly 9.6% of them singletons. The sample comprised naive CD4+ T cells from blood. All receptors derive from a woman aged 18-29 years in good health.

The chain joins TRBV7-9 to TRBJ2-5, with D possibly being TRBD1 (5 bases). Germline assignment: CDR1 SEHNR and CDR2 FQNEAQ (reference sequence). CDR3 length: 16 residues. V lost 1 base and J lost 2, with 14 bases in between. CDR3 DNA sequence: TGTGCCAGCAGCTTAGAAGGGGCCACGCGACAAGAGACCCAGTACTTC. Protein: CASSLEGATRQETQYF.

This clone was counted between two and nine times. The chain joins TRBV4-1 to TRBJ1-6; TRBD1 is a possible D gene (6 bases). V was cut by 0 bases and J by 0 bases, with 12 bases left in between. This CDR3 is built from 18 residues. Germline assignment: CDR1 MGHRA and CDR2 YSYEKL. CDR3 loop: CASSQDLQGSSYNSPLHF. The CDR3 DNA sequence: TGCGCCAGCAGCCAAGATCTTCAGGGGAGCTCCTATAATTCACCCCTCCACTTT.

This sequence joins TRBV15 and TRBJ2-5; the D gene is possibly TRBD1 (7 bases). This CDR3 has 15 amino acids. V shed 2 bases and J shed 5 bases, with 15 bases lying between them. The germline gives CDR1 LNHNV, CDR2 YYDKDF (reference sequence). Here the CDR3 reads CATSRPGGTVETQYF. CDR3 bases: TGTGCCACCAGCAGACCCGGCGGGACAGTGGAGACCCAGTACTTC.

Here the CDR3 DNA reads TGTGCCAGCACCCCGACCGGACAAGGTGAAGGAAACACCATATATTTT. It is translated as CASTPTGQGEGNTIYF. V usage is TRBV5-6 and J usage is TRBJ1-3, with D perhaps matching TRBD1 (5 bases). Germline V gene data show CDR1 as SGHDT and CDR2 as YYEEEE. The V gene lost 6 bases and the J gene lost 4 bases, with 20 bases spanning the gap. This CDR3 comprises 16 residues.

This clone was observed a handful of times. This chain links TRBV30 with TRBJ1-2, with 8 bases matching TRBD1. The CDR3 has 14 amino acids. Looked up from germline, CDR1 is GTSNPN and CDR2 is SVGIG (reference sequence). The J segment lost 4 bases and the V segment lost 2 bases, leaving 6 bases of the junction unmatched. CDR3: CAWSRGQGGYGYTF. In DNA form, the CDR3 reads TGTGCCTGGAGTCGCGGACAGGGTGGCTATGGCTACACCTTC. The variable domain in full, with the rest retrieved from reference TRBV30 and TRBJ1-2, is SQTIHQWPATLVQPVGSPLSLECTVEGTSNPNLYWYRQAAGRGLQLLFYSVGIGQISSEVPQNLSASRPQDRQFILSSKKLLLSDSGFYLCAWSRGQGGYGYTFGSGTRLTVV.

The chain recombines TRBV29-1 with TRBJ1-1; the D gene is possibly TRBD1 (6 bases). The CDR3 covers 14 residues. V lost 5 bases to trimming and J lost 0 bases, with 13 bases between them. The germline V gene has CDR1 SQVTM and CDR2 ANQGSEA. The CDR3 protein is CSVSRGGLNTEAFF. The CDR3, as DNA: TGCAGCGTTTCCCGCGGGGGCTTGAACACTGAAGCTTTCTTT.

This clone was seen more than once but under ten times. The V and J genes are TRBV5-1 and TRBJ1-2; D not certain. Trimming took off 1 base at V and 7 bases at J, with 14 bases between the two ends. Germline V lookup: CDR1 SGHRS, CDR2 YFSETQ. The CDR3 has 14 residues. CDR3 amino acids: CASSLSTVTGGYTF. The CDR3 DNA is TGCGCCAGCAGCTTGTCTACGGTAACTGGTGGCTACACCTTC.

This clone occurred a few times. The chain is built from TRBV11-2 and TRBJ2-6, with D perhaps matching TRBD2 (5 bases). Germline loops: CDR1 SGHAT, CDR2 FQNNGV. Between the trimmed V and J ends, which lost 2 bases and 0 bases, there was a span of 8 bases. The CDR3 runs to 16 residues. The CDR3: CASSLLRGSGANVLTF. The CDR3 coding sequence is TGTGCCAGCAGCTTACTTCGGGGCTCTGGGGCCAACGTCCTGACTTTC.

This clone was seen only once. CDR3 in amino acids: CASSPDSWSSYEQYF. The CDR3 nucleotides are TGTGCCAGCTCACCAGACTCATGGTCCTCCTACGAGCAGTACTTC. This chain uses TRBV18 with TRBJ2-7; D unclear. The V end lost 2 bases, the J end lost 0 bases, and 11 bases lay between the germline ends. The germline CDR1 and CDR2 sequences are KGHSH and LQKENI. CDR3 length: 15 residues.

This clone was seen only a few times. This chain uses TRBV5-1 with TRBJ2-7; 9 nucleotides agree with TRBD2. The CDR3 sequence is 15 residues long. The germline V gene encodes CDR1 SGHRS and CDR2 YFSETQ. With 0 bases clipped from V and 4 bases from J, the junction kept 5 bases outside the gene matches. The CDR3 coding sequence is TGCGCCAGCAGCTTGGGGCCAGCGGGGGGATACGAGCAGTACTTC. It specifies CASSLGPAGGYEQYF.

CDR3 DNA sequence: TGCGCCAGCAGTGAGAACAGCCTCGAGCAGTACTTC. Translated, it gives CASSENSLEQYF. This rearrangement joins TRBV10-1 to TRBJ2-7, with D unresolved. Germline-derived CDR1 and CDR2 are WNHNN and SYGVQD (reference sequence). V lost 2 bases to trimming and J lost 6 bases, with 8 bases between them. The CDR3 has 12 amino acids.

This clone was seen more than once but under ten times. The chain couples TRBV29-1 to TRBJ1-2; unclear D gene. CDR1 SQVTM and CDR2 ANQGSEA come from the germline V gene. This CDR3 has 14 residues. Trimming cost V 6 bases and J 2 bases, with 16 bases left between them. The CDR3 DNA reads TGCAGCGTCGCCACACAATCGGGGAACTATGGCTACACCTTC. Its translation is CSVATQSGNYGYTF.

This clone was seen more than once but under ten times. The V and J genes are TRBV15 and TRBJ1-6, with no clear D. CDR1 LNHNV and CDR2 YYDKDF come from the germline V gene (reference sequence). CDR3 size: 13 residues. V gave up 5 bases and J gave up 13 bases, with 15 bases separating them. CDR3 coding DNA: TGTGCCACCAGCGAAAGGAGAGGGCCCCCCCTCCACTTT. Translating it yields CATSERRGPPLHF.

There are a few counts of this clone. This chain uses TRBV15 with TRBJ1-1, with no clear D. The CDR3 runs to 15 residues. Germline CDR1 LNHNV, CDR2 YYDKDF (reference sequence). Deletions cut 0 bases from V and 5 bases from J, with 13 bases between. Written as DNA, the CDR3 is TGTGCCACCAGCAGAGATCGGATGCAGGTTACTGAAGCTTTCTTT. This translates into CATSRDRMQVTEAFF.

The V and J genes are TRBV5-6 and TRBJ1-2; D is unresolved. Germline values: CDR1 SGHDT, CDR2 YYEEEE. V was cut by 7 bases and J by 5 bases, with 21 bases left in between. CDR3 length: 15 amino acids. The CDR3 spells CASRADEEVGYGYTF. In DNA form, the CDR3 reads TGTGCCAGCCGGGCGGATGAGGAGGTAGGGTATGGCTACACCTTC.

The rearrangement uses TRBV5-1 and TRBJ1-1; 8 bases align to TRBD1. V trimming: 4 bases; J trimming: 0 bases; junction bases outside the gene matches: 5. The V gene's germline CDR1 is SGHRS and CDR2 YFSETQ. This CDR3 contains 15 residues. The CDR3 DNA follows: TGCGCCAGCAGCAGAGTGGGACAGGTGAACACTGAAGCTTTCTTT. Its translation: CASSRVGQVNTEAFF.

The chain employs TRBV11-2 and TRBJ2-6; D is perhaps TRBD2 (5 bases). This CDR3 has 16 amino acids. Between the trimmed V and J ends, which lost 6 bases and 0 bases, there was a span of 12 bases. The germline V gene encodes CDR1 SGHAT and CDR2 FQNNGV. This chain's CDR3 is CASRRAFRSGANVLTF. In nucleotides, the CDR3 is TGTGCCAGCAGGAGGGCCTTCCGCTCTGGGGCCAACGTCCTGACTTTC.

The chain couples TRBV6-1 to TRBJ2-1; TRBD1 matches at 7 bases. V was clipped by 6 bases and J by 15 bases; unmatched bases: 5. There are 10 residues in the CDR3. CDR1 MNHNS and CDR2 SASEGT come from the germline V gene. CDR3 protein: CASRRDRVFF. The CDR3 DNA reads TGTGCCAGCAGACGGGACAGAGTGTTCTTC.

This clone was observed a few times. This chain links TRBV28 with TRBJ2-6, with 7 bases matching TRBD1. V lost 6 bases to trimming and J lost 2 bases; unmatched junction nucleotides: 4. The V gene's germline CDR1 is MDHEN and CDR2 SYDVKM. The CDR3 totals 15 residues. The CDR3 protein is CASSLTGPGANVLTF. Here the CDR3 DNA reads TGTGCCAGCAGCCTGACAGGGCCTGGGGCCAACGTCCTGACTTTC.